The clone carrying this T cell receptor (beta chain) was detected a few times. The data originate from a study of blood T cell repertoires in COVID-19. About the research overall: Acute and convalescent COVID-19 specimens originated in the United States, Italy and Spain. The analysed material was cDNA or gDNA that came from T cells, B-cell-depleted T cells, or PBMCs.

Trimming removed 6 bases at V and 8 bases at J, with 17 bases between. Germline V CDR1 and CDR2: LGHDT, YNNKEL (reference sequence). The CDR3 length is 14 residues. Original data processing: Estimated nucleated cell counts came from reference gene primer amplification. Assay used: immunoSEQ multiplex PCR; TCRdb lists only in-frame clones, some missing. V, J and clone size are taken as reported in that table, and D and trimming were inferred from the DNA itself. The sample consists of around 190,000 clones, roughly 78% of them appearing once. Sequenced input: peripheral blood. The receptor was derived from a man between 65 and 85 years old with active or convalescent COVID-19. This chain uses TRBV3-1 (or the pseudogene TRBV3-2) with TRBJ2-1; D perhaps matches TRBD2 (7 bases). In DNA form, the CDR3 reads TGTGCCAGCAGAAAGGGGGAGGGCCTCGATGAGCAGTTCTTC. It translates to CASRKGEGLDEQFF.